This TCR beta chain was obtained from a study of technical replicates of blood from a handful of donors. Profiling relied on immunoSEQ multiplex PCR, and the TCRdb table lists in-frame clones only, not all of them. Among about 61,000 clones listed, around 97% were seen once. The CDR3 extends over 13 amino acids. Trimming stripped 4 bases from V and 1 base from J, with 7 bases between. Germline CDR1 GTSNPN, CDR2 SVGIG (reference sequence). The specimen was T cells isolated from PBMCs. This sequence was found in a human donor in good health. The chain combines TRBV30 with TRBJ2-2; a weak D match, TRBD1 (5 bases). CDR3 bases: TGTGCCTGGACACAGGAGAACACCGGGGAGCTGTTTTTT. It specifies CAWTQENTGELFF.